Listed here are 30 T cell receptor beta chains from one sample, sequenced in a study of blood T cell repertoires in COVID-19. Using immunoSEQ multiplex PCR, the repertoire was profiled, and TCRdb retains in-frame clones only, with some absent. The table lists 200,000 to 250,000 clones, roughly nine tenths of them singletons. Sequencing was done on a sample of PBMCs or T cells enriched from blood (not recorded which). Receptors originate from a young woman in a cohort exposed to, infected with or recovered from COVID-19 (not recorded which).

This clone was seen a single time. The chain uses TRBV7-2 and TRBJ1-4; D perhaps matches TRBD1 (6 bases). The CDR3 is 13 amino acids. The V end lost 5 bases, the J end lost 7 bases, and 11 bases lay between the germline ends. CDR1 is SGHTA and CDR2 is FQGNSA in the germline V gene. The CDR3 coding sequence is TGTGCCAGCAGCCAACAAGGGGGTGAAAAACTGTTTTTT. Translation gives CASSQQGGEKLFF.

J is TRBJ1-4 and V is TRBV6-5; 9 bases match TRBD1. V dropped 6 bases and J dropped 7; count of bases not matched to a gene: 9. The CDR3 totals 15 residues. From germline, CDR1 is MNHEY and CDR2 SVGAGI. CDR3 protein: CASRPRQGEGEKLFF. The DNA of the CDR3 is TGTGCCAGCAGGCCGAGACAGGGGGAGGGTGAAAAACTGTTTTTT.

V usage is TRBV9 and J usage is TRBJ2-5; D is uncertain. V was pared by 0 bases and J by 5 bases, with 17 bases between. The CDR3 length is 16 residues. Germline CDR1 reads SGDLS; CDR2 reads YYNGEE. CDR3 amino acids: CASSVGAVRTRETQYF. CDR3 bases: TGTGCCAGCAGCGTAGGGGCAGTTAGAACCAGGGAGACCCAGTACTTC.

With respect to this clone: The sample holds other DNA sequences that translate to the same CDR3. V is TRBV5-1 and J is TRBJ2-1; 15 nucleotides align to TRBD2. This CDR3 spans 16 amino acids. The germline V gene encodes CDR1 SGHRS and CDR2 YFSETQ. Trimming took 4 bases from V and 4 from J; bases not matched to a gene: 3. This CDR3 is CASSPGLAGGYNEQFF. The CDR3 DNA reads TGCGCCAGCAGCCCCGGACTAGCGGGGGGGTACAATGAGCAGTTCTTC.

The CDR3 DNA reads as TGCGCCAGCAGTCAACCTGAGACAGTCGAGCAGTACTTC. It codes for CASSQPETVEQYF. The V gene is TRBV23-1, the J gene TRBJ2-7; D might be TRBD1 (5 bases). TRBV23-1 is an ORF, with its function uncertain. The CDR3 covers 13 residues. V lost 2 bases and J 6 bases, leaving 11 bases between the germline ends.

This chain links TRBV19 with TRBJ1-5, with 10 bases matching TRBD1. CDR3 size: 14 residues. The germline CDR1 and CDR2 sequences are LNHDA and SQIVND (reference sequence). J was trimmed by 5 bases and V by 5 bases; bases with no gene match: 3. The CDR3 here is CASSGQGVHQPQHF. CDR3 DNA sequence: TGTGCCAGTAGTGGACAGGGGGTCCATCAGCCCCAGCATTTT.

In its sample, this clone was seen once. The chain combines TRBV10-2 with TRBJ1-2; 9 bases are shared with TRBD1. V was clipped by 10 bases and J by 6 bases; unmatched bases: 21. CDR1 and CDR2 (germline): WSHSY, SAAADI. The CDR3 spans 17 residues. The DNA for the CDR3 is TGCGCCACCTTTCCCACGGAATGGAGGGACAGGGCGGATGGCTACACCTTC. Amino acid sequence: CATFPTEWRDRADGYTF.

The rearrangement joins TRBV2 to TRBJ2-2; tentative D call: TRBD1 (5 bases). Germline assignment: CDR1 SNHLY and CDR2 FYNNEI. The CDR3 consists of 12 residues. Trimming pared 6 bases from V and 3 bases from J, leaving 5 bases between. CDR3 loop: CASSRDTGELFF. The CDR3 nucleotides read TGTGCCAGCAGCAGGGACACCGGGGAGCTGTTTTTT.

CDR3 region: CASSGTGRDYGYTF. CDR3 sequence (DNA): TGCGCCAGCAGCGGGACAGGGCGGGACTATGGCTACACCTTC. The gene calls are TRBV5-1 and TRBJ1-2, with 9 positions matching TRBD1. The J segment lost 3 bases and the V segment lost 4 bases, leaving 4 bases of the junction unmatched. Germline V CDR1 and CDR2: SGHRS, YFSETQ. The CDR3 covers 14 residues.

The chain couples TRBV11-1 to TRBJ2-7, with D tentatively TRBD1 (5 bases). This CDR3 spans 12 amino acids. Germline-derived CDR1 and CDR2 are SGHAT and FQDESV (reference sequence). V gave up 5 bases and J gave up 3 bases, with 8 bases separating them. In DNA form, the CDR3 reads TGTGCCAGCAGCACCGACAGCTACGAGCAGTACTTC. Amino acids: CASSTDSYEQYF.

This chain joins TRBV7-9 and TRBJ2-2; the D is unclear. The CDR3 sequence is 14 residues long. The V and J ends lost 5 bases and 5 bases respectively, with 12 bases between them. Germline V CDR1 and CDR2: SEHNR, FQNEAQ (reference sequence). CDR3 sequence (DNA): TGTGCCAGCAGCCCCAATGAGCCTACCGGGGAGCTGTTTTTT. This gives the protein CASSPNEPTGELFF.

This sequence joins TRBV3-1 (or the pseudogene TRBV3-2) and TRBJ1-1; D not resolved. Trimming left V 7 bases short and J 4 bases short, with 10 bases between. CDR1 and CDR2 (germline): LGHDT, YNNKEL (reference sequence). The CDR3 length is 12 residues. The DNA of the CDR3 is TGTGCCAGCACCCACCGGGGCACTGAAGCTTTCTTT. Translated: CASTHRGTEAFF.

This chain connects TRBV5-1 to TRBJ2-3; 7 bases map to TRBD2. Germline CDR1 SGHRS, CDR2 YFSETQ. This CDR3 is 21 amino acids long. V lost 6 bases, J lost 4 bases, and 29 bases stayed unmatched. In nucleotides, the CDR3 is TGCGCCAGCACCTCATATTTGTTTATAAGTGGACTAGGGGTCGTTTCAGATACGCAGTATTTT. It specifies CASTSYLFISGLGVVSDTQYF.

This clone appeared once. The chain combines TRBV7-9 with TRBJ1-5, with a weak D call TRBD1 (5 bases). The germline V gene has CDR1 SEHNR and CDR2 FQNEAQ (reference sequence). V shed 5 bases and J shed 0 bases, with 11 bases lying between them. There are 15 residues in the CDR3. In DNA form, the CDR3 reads TGTGCCAGCAGCCTAGACAGCTATAGCAATCAGCCCCAGCATTTT. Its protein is CASSLDSYSNQPQHF.

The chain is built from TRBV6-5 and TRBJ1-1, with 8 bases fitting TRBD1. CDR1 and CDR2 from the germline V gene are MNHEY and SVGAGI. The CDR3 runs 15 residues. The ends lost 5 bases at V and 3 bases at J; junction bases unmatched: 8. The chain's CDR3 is CASSLQDREDTEAFF. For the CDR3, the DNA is TGTGCCAGCAGTCTCCAGGACAGGGAGGACACTGAAGCTTTCTTT.

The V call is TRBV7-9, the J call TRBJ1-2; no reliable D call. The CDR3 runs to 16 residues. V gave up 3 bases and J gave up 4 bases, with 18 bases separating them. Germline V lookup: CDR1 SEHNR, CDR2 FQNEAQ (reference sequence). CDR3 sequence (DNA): TGTGCCAGCAGCTTTGTCGGTCCCCGCCGTACCTATGGCTACACCTTC. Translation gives CASSFVGPRRTYGYTF.

DNA of the CDR3: TGTGCCAGTTCACCGGGCACAGGGGGCGCGTACGAGCAGTACTTC. Its protein product is CASSPGTGGAYEQYF. The rearrangement links TRBV11-3 to TRBJ2-7, with 9 bases aligning to TRBD1. Germline V gene lookup returns CDR1 SGHNT and CDR2 YENEEA. The CDR3 runs 15 residues. J was trimmed by 4 bases and V by 9 bases; bases with no gene match: 13.

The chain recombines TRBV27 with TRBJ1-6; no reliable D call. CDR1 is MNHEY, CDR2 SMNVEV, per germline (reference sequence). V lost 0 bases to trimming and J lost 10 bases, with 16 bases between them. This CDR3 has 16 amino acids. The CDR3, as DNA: TGTGCCAGCAGTTTATCGCCCGGTCTGGTACGGTCACCCCTCCACTTT. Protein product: CASSLSPGLVRSPLHF.

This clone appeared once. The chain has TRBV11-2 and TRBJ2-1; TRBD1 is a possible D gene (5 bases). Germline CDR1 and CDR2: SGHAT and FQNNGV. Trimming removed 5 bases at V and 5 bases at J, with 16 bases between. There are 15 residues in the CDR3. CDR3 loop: CASSTLQGYHNEQFF. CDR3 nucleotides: TGTGCCAGCAGCACCCTCCAGGGTTACCACAATGAGCAGTTCTTC.

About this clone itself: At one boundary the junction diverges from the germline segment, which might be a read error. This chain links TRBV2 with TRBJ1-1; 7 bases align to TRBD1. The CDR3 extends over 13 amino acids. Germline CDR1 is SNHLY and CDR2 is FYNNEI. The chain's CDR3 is CASRERTGPGILF. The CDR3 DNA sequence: TGTGCCAGCAGGGAAAGGACAGGCCCAGGCATCCTGTTT. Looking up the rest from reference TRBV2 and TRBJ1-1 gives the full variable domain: EPEVTQTPSHQVTQMGQEVILRCVPISNHLYFYWYRQILGQKVEFLVSFYNNEISEKSEIFDDQFSVERPDGSNFTLKIRSTKLEDSAMYFCASRERTGPGILFGQGTRLTVV.

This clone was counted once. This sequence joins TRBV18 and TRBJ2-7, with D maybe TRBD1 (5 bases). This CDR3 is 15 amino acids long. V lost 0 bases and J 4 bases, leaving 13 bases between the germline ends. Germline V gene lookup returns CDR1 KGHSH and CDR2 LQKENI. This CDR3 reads CASSPPGARVYEQYF. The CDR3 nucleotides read TGTGCCAGCTCACCACCAGGGGCAAGAGTATACGAGCAGTACTTC.

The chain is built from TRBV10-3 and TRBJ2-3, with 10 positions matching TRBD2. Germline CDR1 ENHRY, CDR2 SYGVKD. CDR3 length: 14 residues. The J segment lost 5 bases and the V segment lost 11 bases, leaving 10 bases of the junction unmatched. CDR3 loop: CAFSDLAGEDTQYF. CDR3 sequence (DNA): TGTGCCTTCTCCGATCTAGCGGGAGAAGATACGCAGTATTTT.

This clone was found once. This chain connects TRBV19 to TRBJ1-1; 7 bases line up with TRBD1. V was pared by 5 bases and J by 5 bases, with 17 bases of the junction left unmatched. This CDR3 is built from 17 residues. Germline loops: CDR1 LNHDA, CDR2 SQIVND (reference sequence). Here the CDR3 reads CASSPLPGQRVETEAFF. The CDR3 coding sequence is TGTGCCAGTAGTCCATTACCGGGACAGCGCGTAGAGACTGAAGCTTTCTTT.

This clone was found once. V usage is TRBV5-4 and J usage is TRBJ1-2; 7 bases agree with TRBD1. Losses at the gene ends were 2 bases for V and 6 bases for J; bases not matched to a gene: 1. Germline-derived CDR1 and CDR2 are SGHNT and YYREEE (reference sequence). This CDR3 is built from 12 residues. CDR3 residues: CASSFDRDGYTF. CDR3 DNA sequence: TGTGCCAGCAGCTTCGACAGGGATGGCTACACCTTC.

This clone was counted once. Here the CDR3 DNA reads TGTGCCAGTGAGACAGGGCCGGGGACTGAAGCTTTCTTT. This encodes CASETGPGTEAFF. V usage is TRBV6-5 and J usage is TRBJ1-1, with 7 bases matching TRBD1. V lost 9 bases, J lost 5 bases, and 9 bases stayed unmatched. The CDR3 extends over 13 amino acids. CDR1 is MNHEY and CDR2 is SVGAGI in the germline V gene.

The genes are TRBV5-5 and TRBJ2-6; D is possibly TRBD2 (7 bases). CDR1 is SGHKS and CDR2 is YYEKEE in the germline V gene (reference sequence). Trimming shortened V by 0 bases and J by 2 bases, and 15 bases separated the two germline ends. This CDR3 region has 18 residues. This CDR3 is CASSLGAGEGAGANVLTF. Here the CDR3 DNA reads TGTGCCAGCAGCTTGGGGGCAGGGGAGGGAGCTGGGGCCAACGTCCTGACTTTC.

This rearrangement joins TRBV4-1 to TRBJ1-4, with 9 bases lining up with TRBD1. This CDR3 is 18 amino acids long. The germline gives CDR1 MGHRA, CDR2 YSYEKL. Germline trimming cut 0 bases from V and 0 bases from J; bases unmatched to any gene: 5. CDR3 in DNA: TGCGCCAGCAGCCAAGATAGGGACAGGGCCGCAACTAATGAAAAACTGTTTTTT. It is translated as CASSQDRDRAATNEKLFF.

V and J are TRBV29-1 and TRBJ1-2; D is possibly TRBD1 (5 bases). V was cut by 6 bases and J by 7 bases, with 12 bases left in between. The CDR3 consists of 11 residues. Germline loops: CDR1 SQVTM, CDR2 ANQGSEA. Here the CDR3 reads CSVAVGGGYTF. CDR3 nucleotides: TGCAGCGTAGCCGTGGGGGGTGGCTACACCTTC.

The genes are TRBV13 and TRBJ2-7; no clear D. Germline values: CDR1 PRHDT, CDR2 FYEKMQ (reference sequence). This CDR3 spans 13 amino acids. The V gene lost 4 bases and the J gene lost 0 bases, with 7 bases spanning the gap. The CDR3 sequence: CASSSPSSYEQYF. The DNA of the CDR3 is TGTGCCAGCAGCTCTCCCAGCTCCTACGAGCAGTACTTC.

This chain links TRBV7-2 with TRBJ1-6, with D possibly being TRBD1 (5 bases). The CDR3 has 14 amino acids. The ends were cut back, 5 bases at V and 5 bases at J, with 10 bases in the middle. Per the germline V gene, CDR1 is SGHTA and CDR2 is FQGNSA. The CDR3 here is CASSRGQDNSPLHF. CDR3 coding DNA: TGTGCCAGCAGCCGCGGACAAGATAATTCACCCCTCCACTTT.